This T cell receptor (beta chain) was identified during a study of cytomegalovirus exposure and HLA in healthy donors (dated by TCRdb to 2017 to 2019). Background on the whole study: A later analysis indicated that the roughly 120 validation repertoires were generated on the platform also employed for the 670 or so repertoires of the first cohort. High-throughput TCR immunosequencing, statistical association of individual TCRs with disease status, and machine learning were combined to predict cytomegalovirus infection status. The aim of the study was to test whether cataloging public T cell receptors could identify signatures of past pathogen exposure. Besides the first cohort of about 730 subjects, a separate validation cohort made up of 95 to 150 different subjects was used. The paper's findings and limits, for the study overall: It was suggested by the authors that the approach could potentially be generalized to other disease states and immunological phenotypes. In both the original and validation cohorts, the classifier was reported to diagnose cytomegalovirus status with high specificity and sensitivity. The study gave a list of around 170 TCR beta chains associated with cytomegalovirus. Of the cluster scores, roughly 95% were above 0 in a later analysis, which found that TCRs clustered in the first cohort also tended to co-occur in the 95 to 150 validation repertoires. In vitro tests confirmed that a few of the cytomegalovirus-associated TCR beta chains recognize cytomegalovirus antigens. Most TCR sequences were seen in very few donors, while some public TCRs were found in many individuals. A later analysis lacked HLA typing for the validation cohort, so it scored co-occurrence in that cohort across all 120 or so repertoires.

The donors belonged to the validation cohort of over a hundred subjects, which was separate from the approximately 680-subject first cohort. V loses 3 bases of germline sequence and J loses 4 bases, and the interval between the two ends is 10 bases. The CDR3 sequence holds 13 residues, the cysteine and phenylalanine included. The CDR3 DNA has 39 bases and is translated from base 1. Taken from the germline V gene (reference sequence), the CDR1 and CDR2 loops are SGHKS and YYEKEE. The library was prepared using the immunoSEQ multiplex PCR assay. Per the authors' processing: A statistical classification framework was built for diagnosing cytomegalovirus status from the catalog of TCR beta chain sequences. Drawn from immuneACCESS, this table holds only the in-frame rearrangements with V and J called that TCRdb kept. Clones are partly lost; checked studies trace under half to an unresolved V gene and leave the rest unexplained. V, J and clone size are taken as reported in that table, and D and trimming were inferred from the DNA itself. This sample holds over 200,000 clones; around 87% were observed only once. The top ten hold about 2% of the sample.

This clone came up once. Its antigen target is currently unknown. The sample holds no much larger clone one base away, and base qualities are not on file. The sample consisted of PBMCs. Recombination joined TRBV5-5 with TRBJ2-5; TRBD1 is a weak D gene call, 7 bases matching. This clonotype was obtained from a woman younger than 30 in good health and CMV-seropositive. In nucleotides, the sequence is TGTGCCAGCAGCTCCCAGGGGGGAGAGACCCAGTACTTC. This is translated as CASSSQGGETQYF.